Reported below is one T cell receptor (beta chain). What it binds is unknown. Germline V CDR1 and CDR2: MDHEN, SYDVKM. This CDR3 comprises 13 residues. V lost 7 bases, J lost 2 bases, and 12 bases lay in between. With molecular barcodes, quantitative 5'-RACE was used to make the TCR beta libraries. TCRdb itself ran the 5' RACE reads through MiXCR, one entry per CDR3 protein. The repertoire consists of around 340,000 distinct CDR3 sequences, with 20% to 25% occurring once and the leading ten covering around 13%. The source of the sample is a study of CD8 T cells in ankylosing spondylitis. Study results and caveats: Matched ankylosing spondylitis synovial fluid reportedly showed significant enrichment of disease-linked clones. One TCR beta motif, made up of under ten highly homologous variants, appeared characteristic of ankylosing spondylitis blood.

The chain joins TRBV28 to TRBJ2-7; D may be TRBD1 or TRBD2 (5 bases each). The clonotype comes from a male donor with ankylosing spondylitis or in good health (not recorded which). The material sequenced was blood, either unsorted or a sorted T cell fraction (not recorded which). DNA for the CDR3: TGTGCCAGCAACCTGGGACGGACCTACGAGCAGTACTTC. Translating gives CASNLGRTYEQYF.